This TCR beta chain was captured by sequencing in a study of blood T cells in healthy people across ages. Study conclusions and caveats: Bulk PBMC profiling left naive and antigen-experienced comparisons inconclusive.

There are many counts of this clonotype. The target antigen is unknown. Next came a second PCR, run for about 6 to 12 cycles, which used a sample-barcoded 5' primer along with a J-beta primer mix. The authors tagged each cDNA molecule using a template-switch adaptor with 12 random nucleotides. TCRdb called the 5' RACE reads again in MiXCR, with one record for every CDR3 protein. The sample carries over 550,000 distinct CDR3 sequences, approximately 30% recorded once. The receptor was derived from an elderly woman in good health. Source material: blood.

The CDR3 DNA reads TGCAGTGCTATGGGGGGGTTGGATACGCAGTATTTT. It is translated as CSAMGGLDTQYF. This chain uses TRBV20-1 with TRBJ2-3; 7 bases map to TRBD2. The CDR3 is 12 amino acids. The junction had 4 bases not matched to a gene; V was cut back by 4 bases and J by 6 bases. The germline V gene has CDR1 DFQATT and CDR2 SNEGSKA (reference sequence).